This TCR beta chain is drawn from a study of metastatic and nonmetastatic thyroid tumors. Study-wide context: The authors compared repertoires across blood and tumor or nodule tissue from malignant and benign thyroid patients.

Study findings and constraints: Malignant tumors reportedly showed significantly higher TCR beta diversity than benign nodules in both blood and tumor.

Germline V lookup: CDR1 MNHEY, CDR2 SVGEGT. The CDR3 runs to 13 residues. Thyroid surgery had not been preceded by any treatment in any patient. How the authors handled the data: Using the CDR3 differences seen across clinicopathological groups, the authors built a distant-metastasis classifier for papillary thyroid cancer, which was meant to discriminate distant-metastatic patients. TCRdb reassembled clones from the PCR reads with MiXCR. The V and J calls were not made by the authors but by TCRdb's processing. The table includes 45,000 to 65,000 clones, approximately 17% detected once. This clone has a handful of counts. Its antigen is unknown. Mismatch with germline at one junction end may stem from a read error.

The sequenced sample consisted of blood. The chain links TRBV6-2 or TRBV6-3 to TRBJ1-5, with a tentative D call TRBD1 (5 bases). This receptor was obtained from a female donor with papillary thyroid cancer or a benign thyroid nodule (not recorded which). Some clones in this sample may be carry-over from other donors' samples. The CDR3 nucleotides read TGTGCCAGCAGTTACCGGGGCCAGCAGCCCCAGAATTTT. It encodes CASSYRGQQPQNF.